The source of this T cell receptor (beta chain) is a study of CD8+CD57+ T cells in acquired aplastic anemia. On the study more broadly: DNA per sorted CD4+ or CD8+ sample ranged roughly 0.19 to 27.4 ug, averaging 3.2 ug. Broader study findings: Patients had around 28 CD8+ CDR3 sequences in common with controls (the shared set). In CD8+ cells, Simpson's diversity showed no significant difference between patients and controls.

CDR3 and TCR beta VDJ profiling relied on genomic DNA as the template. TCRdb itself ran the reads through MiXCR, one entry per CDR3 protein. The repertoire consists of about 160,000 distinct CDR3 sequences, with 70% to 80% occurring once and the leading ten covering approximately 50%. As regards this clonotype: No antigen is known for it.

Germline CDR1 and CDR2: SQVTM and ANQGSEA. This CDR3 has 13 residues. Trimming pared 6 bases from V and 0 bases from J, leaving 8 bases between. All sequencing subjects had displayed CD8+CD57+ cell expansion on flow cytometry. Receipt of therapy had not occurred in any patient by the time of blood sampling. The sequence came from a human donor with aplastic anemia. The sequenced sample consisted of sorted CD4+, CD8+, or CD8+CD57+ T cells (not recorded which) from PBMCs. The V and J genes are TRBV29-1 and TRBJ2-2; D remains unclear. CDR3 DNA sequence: TGCAGCGTACAACAAGCGAACACCGGGGAGCTGTTTTTT. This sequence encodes CSVQQANTGELFF.